This TCR beta chain was identified in a study of cytomegalovirus exposure and HLA in healthy donors. The PCR ran on 60 Vbeta and 13 Jbeta primers. Sequencing was performed with immunoSEQ multiplex PCR; in TCRdb, only in-frame clones are kept and a portion is missing. This sample yields approximately 90,000 clones, of which approximately 80% are seen a single time; 4.9% belongs to the top ten. The sequenced sample was PBMCs. The receptor comes from a woman in her thirties or forties in good health and CMV-seronegative.

In DNA form, the CDR3 reads TGTGCCAGCAGCTTAGCGGTCAGGGAGGCTGAAGCTTTCTTT. This gives the protein CASSLAVREAEAFF. This rearrangement joins TRBV7-9 to TRBJ1-1, with D possibly TRBD1 on 5 matching bases. CDR3 length: 14 residues. Germline V lookup: CDR1 SEHNR, CDR2 FQNEAQ (reference sequence). V lost 0 bases to trimming and J lost 6 bases, with 11 bases between them.